The 6 T cell receptor beta chains listed next were all sequenced from one sample in a study of blood T cell repertoires in COVID-19. Method: immunoSEQ multiplex PCR; TCRdb's copy keeps in-frame clones and lacks some. The repertoire holds about 80,000 clones, with almost 85% as singletons. Sequenced sample: peripheral blood. These receptors all come from a man aged 50-59 years with COVID-19, enrolled during active disease.

This chain links TRBV6-5 with TRBJ2-3, with D possibly TRBD2 on 5 matching bases. The CDR3 has 14 amino acids. V lost 6 bases and J lost 2, with 12 bases in between. In germline, CDR1 is MNHEY, CDR2 SVGAGI. In DNA form, the CDR3 reads TGTGCCAGCAGCCTTGGACTCTTCACAGATACGCAGTATTTT. Protein: CASSLGLFTDTQYF.

The chain couples TRBV9 to TRBJ2-7; TRBD2 aligns across 8 bases. CDR3 length equals 15 residues. V was clipped by 3 bases and J by 6 bases; unmatched bases: 11. CDR1 is SGDLS and CDR2 is YYNGEE in the germline V gene. DNA of the CDR3: TGTGCCAGCAGCGCCAGACTAGCGTCCCCCGGCGAGCAGTACTTC. Translation: CASSARLASPGEQYF. Full variable domain (rest looked up from reference TRBV9 and TRBJ2-7): DSGVTQTPKHLITATGQRVTLRCSPRSGDLSVYWYQQSLDQGLQFLIQYYNGEERAKGNILERFSAQQFPDLHSELNLSSLELGDSALYFCASSARLASPGEQYFGPGTRLTVT.

The genes are TRBV28 and TRBJ1-5, with 7 positions matching TRBD1. Looked up from germline, CDR1 is MDHEN and CDR2 is SYDVKM. Losses at the gene ends were 5 bases for V and 3 bases for J; bases not matched to a gene: 10. The CDR3 length is 16 residues. CDR3 in DNA: TGTGCCAGCAGTGCCCGGGACAGAGCTAACAATCAGCCCCAGCATTTT. It yields the protein CASSARDRANNQPQHF.

The table lists this clone with a count of one. The chain carries TRBV28 and TRBJ1-2, with 10 bases fitting TRBD1. The V segment lost 3 bases and the J segment 1 base; nucleotides outside the gene matches: 17. Germline values: CDR1 MDHEN, CDR2 SYDVKM. This CDR3 comprises 20 residues. CDR3 amino acids: CASSFRLSGQGEVVNYGYTF. CDR3 coding DNA: TGTGCCAGCAGTTTCCGTCTCTCCGGACAGGGGGAAGTGGTTAACTATGGCTACACCTTC.

The chain uses TRBV3-1 (or the pseudogene TRBV3-2) and TRBJ2-2, with D perhaps matching TRBD2 (6 bases). CDR1 is LGHDT and CDR2 is YNNKEL in the germline V gene (reference sequence). V shed 3 bases and J shed 0 bases, with 17 bases lying between them. The CDR3 covers 18 residues. CDR3 protein: CASSHGTGDFPNTGELFF. Written as DNA, the CDR3 is TGTGCCAGCAGCCACGGAACTGGGGACTTCCCGAACACCGGGGAGCTGTTTTTT.

The chain is built from TRBV19 and TRBJ2-7, with 9 bases that match TRBD1. This CDR3 region has 14 residues. Germline loops: CDR1 LNHDA, CDR2 SQIVND (reference sequence). V shed 4 bases, J shed 5 bases, and the junction held 6 bases outside the gene matches. Here the CDR3 reads CASSKTGQGHEQYF. The CDR3 DNA sequence: TGTGCCAGTAGTAAAACGGGACAGGGTCACGAGCAGTACTTC.